This entry lists 20 T cell receptor beta chains sequenced from one sample in a study of blood T cell repertoires in COVID-19. Assay used: immunoSEQ multiplex PCR; TCRdb lists only in-frame clones, some missing. The sample consists of over 400,000 clones, 80% to 90% of them appearing once. Input material: PBMCs or T cells enriched from blood (not recorded which). Source of these receptors: an older woman who had recovered from COVID-19.

CDR3 in DNA: TGTGCCACATCCCGGGGGGGGAATAGGGATCAGCCCCAGCATTTT. It codes for CATSRGGNRDQPQHF. The rearrangement links TRBV6-6 to TRBJ1-5; TRBD1 might be the D (5 bases). Germline CDR1 and CDR2: MNHNY and SVGAGI (reference sequence). This CDR3 has 15 residues. The V end lost 10 bases, the J end lost 5 bases, and 21 bases lay between the germline ends.

The chain joins TRBV6-5 to TRBJ1-3, with 8 nucleotides matching TRBD1. CDR3 length: 15 amino acids. V was clipped by 7 bases and J by 1 base; unmatched bases: 6. Germline CDR1 and CDR2: MNHEY and SVGAGI. The CDR3 DNA follows: TGTGCCAGCACCGGACAGGGAGGATCTGGAAACACCATATATTTT. It encodes CASTGQGGSGNTIYF.

J is TRBJ1-6 and V is TRBV11-3; no reliable D call. The V end lost 1 base, the J end lost 3 bases, and 4 bases lay between the germline ends. This CDR3 spans 14 amino acids. Per germline, CDR1 SGHNT and CDR2 YENEEA. CDR3 sequence reads: CASSLAVYNSPLHF. In nucleotides, the CDR3 is TGTGCCAGCAGCTTAGCGGTCTATAATTCACCCCTCCACTTT.

The chain uses TRBV4-2 and TRBJ2-3; 9 bases line up with TRBD2. The CDR3 length is 16 residues. Germline V gives CDR1 LGHNA, CDR2 YNFKEQ. V shed 0 bases, J shed 4 bases, and the junction held 5 bases outside the gene matches. The chain's CDR3 is CASSQDPAGGADTQYF. CDR3 sequence (DNA): TGTGCCAGCAGCCAAGATCCAGCGGGGGGTGCAGATACGCAGTATTTT.

This clone was counted a single time. This rearrangement joins TRBV7-6 to TRBJ2-3; TRBD2 aligns across 7 bases. V dropped 2 bases and J dropped 4; count of bases not matched to a gene: 12. The CDR3 covers 17 residues. In germline, CDR1 is SGHVS, CDR2 FNYEAQ. The CDR3 DNA reads as TGTGCCAGCAGCTTACCCGTTGGGGGGGTGAGTGCAGATACGCAGTATTTT. Its translation is CASSLPVGGVSADTQYF.

This clone was recorded only once. J is TRBJ1-3 and V is TRBV9; 7 bases are shared with TRBD1. Germline V gives CDR1 SGDLS, CDR2 YYNGEE. CDR3 length: 15 amino acids. Unmatched junction bases numbered 4, after V lost 3 bases and J lost 1 base. The CDR3 nucleotides read TGTGCCAGCAGCGCCCAGGGGGGATCTGGAAACACCATATATTTT. It codes for CASSAQGGSGNTIYF.

This sequence joins TRBV15 and TRBJ2-1, with TRBD2 matching over 9 bases. The ends lost 11 bases at V and 8 bases at J; junction bases unmatched: 13. The CDR3 extends over 14 amino acids. Germline V CDR1 and CDR2: LNHNV, YYDKDF (reference sequence). The CDR3 sequence: CASAGGPLIHEQFF. The CDR3 nucleotides read TGTGCCTCCGCGGGGGGGCCATTAATTCATGAGCAGTTCTTC.

This rearrangement joins TRBV6-5 to TRBJ1-2, with a possible D match to TRBD1 (5 bases). CDR3 length equals 15 residues. V dropped 8 bases and J dropped 0 bases, with 16 bases sitting between them. CDR1 is MNHEY, CDR2 SVGAGI, per germline. CDR3 sequence: CASGFVGGSNYGYTF. The DNA of the CDR3 is TGTGCCAGCGGATTCGTGGGGGGATCTAACTATGGCTACACCTTC.

V gene TRBV14 combines with J gene TRBJ2-1, with 8 positions matching TRBD1. Germline trimming cut 3 bases from V and 6 bases from J; bases unmatched to any gene: 13. The CDR3 extends over 17 amino acids. Germline V lookup: CDR1 SGHDN, CDR2 FVKESK. This chain's CDR3 is CASSQNWGLGQVNEQFF. In DNA, the CDR3 is TGTGCCAGCAGCCAGAATTGGGGCTTGGGACAGGTCAATGAGCAGTTCTTC.

This clone was seen only once. The chain employs TRBV7-4 and TRBJ2-7; TRBD1 might be the D (6 bases). CDR3 size: 15 residues. The V gene lost 5 bases and the J gene lost 5 bases, with 19 bases spanning the gap. The germline V gene encodes CDR1 SGHVT and CDR2 SQSDAQ. CDR3 DNA: TGTGCCAGCAGCACCAGGACAGAGTCCTTGGACGAGCAGTACGTC. This encodes CASSTRTESLDEQYV.

V usage is TRBV2 and J usage is TRBJ1-1; weak D call: TRBD1 (5 bases). In germline, CDR1 is SNHLY, CDR2 FYNNEI. Trimming took off 7 bases at V and 4 bases at J, with 16 bases between the two ends. There are 14 residues in the CDR3. The CDR3 nucleotides are TGTGCCAGCAACGTGGGGACGCGGGGCACTGAAGCTTTCTTT. Translation gives CASNVGTRGTEAFF.

The chain has TRBV6-5 and TRBJ2-2, with D perhaps TRBD2 (5 bases). Germline CDR1 is MNHEY and CDR2 is SVGAGI. Trimming left V 6 bases short and J 3 bases short, with 14 bases between. This CDR3 is built from 15 residues. CDR3 nucleotide sequence: TGTGCCAGCAGAGAGGGTAGTTGGGACACCGGGGAGCTGTTTTTT. Amino acid sequence: CASREGSWDTGELFF.

The chain combines TRBV4-1 with TRBJ1-2, with 9 positions matching TRBD1. The CDR3 totals 18 residues. V gave up 0 bases and J gave up 3 bases; unmatched junction bases: 11. CDR1 is MGHRA and CDR2 is YSYEKL in the germline V gene. CDR3 nucleotides: TGCGCCAGCAGCCAAGAGCGGGACAGGGCCCAAAGGGACTATGGCTACACCTTC. Protein product: CASSQERDRAQRDYGYTF.

The V gene is TRBV18, the J gene TRBJ1-4; D uncertain. V dropped 6 bases and J dropped 7 bases, with 12 bases sitting between them. Germline lookup yields CDR1 KGHSH and CDR2 LQKENI. The CDR3 totals 13 residues. This CDR3 reads CASSSMGGEKLFF. The CDR3 DNA is TGTGCCAGCTCCTCGATGGGAGGTGAAAAACTGTTTTTT.

CDR3 coding DNA: TGTGCCTGGAGTGTTGGGCTGACCAATCAGCCCCAGCATTTT. Translation gives CAWSVGLTNQPQHF. The rearrangement links TRBV30 to TRBJ1-5; no firm D call. The germline CDR1 and CDR2 sequences are GTSNPN and SVGIG (reference sequence). This CDR3 is built from 14 residues. V lost 0 bases, J lost 3 bases, and 9 bases lay in between.

The genes are TRBV4-2 and TRBJ2-1, with 10 bases aligning to TRBD2. The CDR3 length is 20 residues. Germline V gene lookup returns CDR1 LGHNA and CDR2 YNFKEQ. The V segment lost 0 bases and the J segment 0 bases; nucleotides outside the gene matches: 11. This CDR3 reads CASSQDTRVAGGSSYNEQFF. The CDR3 DNA sequence: TGTGCCAGCAGCCAAGATACTAGGGTAGCGGGGGGCAGCTCCTACAATGAGCAGTTCTTC.

This chain uses TRBV5-1 with TRBJ2-5, with 7 bases aligning to TRBD1. Germline V lookup: CDR1 SGHRS, CDR2 YFSETQ. V was clipped by 4 bases and J by 4 bases; unmatched bases: 7. CDR3 length: 14 amino acids. CDR3 loop: CASSPTGLGETQYF. DNA of the CDR3: TGCGCCAGCAGCCCGACAGGGCTGGGAGAGACCCAGTACTTC.

This rearrangement joins TRBV18 to TRBJ1-2; possibly TRBD1 for D (6 bases). V was cut by 6 bases and J by 2 bases, with 10 bases left in between. CDR1 is KGHSH, CDR2 LQKENI, per germline. The CDR3 loop spans 13 amino acids. In nucleotides, the CDR3 is TGTGCCAGCTCCCTCGGACAGAACTATGGCTACACCTTC. Translating gives CASSLGQNYGYTF.

This sequence joins TRBV7-2 and TRBJ2-5, with TRBD2 matching over 8 bases. Trimming at V came to 5 bases and at J to 4 bases, leaving 9 bases not matched to a gene. This CDR3 contains 15 residues. Germline assignment: CDR1 SGHTA and CDR2 FQGNSA. CDR3 DNA: TGTGCCAGCAGCCGGACGGGGCTAGCGGGAGAGACCCAGTACTTC. Its protein product is CASSRTGLAGETQYF. The full variable domain, completed using reference TRBV7-2 and TRBJ2-5, is GAGVSQSPSNKVTEKGKDVELRCDPISGHTALYWYRQSLGQGLEFLIYFQGNSAPDKSGLPSDRFSAERTGGSVSTLTIQRTQQEDSAVYLCASSRTGLAGETQYFGPGTRLLVL.

The J gene is TRBJ2-5, the V gene TRBV10-3, with D perhaps matching TRBD2 (6 bases). Germline lookup yields CDR1 ENHRY and CDR2 SYGVKD. CDR3 length equals 14 residues. The V gene lost 4 bases and the J gene lost 5 bases, with 14 bases spanning the gap. The CDR3 reads CAISGTGTWETQYF. The CDR3 coding sequence is TGTGCCATCAGTGGCACGGGGACTTGGGAGACCCAGTACTTC.